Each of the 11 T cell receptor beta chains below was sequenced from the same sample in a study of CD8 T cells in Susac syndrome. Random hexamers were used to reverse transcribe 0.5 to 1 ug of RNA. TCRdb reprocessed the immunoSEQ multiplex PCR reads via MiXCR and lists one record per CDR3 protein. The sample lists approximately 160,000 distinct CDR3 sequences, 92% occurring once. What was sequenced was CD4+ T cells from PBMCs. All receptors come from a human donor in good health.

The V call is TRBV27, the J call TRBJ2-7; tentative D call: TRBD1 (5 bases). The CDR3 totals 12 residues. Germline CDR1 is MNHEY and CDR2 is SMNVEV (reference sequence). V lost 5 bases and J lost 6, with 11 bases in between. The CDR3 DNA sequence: TGTGCCAGCAGTAGAAGTAGGGGCGAGCAGTACTTC. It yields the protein CASSRSRGEQYF.

The CDR3 bases are TGCAGTGCTAGTAAGGCCTTAGCCAAAAACATTCAGTACTTC. Amino acids: CSASKALAKNIQYF. This chain joins TRBV20-1 and TRBJ2-4; D remains ambiguous. Per the germline V gene, CDR1 is DFQATT and CDR2 is SNEGSKA (reference sequence). The CDR3 runs to 14 residues. V lost 3 bases to trimming and J lost 0 bases, with 9 bases between them.

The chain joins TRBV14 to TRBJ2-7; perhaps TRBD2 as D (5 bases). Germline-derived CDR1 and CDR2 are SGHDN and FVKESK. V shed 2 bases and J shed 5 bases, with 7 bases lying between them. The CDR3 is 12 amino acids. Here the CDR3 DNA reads TGTGCCAGCAGCCAACACGGGAACGAGCAGTACTTC. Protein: CASSQHGNEQYF.

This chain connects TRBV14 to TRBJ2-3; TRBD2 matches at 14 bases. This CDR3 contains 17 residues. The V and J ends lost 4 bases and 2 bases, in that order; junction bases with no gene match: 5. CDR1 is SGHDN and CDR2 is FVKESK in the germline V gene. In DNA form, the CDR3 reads TGTGCCAGCAGCCCATGGACTAGCGGGGGGACCACAGATACGCAGTATTTT. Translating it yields CASSPWTSGGTTDTQYF.

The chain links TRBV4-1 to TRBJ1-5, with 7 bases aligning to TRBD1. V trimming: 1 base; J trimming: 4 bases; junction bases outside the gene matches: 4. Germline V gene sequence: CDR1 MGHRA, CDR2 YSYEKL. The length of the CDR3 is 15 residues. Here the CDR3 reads CASSQVSGGNQPQHF. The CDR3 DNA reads TGCGCCAGCAGCCAAGTGTCAGGGGGTAATCAGCCCCAGCATTTT.

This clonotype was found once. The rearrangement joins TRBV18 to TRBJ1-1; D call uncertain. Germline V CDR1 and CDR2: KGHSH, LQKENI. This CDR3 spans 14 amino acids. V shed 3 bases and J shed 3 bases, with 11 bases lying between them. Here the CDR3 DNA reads TGTGCCAGCTCACCCGACAACGAGGACACTGAAGCTTTCTTT. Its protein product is CASSPDNEDTEAFF.

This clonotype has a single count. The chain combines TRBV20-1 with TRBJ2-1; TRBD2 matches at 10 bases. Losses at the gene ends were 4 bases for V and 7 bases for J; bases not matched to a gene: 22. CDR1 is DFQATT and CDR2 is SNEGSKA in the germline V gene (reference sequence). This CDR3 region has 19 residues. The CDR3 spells CSATWDLPSGGHPGNEQFF. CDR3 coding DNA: TGCAGTGCTACCTGGGATCTCCCTAGCGGGGGCCACCCGGGGAATGAGCAGTTCTTC.

The CDR3 loop reads CASSPAGEPGELFF. The CDR3 DNA sequence: TGCGCCAGCAGTCCAGCGGGAGAGCCCGGGGAGCTGTTTTTT. The chain uses TRBV5-1 and TRBJ2-2, with 8 bases that match TRBD2. Germline V CDR1 and CDR2: SGHRS, YFSETQ. V was clipped by 5 bases and J by 6 bases; unmatched bases: 6. The CDR3 runs to 14 residues.

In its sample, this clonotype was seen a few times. The CDR3 bases are TGTGCCAGCAGCTTAAACTATGGCTACACCTTC. Its translation: CASSLNYGYTF. The genes are TRBV7-9 and TRBJ1-2; unclear D gene. This CDR3 has 11 residues. CDR1 is SEHNR, CDR2 FQNEAQ, per germline (reference sequence). V lost 2 bases and J lost 2, with 0 bases in between.

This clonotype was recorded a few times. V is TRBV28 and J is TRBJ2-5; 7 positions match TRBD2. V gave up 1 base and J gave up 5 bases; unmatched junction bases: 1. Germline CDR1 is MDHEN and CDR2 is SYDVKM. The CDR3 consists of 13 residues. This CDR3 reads CASSLSGRETQYF. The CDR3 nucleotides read TGTGCCAGCAGTTTATCCGGGAGGGAGACCCAGTACTTC.

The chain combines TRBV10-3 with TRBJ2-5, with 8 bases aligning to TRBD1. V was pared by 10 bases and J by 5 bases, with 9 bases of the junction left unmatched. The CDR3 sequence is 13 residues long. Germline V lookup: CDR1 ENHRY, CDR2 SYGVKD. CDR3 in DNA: TGTGCCACGAGGACAGGGCCGGAGGAGACCCAGTACTTC. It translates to CATRTGPEETQYF.